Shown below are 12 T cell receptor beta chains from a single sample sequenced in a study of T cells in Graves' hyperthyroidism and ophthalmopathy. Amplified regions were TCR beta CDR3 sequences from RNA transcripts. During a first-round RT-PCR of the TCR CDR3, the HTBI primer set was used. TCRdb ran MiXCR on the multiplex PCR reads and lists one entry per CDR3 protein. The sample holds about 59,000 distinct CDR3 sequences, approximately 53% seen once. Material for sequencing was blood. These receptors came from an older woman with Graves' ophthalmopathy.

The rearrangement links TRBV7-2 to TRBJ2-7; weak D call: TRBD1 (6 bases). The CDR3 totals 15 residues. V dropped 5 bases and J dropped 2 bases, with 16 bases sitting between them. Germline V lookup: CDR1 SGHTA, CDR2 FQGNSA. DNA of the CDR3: TGTGCCAGCAGCCCGACAGGTCTCAGTGCCTACGAGCAGTACTTC. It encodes CASSPTGLSAYEQYF.

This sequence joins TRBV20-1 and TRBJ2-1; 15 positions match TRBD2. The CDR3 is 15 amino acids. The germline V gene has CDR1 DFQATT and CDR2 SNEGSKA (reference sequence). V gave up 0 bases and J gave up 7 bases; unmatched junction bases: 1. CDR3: CSARDGTSGRNEQFF. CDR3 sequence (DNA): TGCAGTGCTAGAGATGGGACTAGCGGGAGGAATGAGCAGTTCTTC.

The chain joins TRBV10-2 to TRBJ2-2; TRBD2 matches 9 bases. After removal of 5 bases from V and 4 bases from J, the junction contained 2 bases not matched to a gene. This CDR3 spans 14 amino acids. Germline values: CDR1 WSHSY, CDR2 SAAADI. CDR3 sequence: CASSSGGSTGELFF. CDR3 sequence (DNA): TGCGCCAGCAGTAGCGGGGGGAGCACCGGGGAGCTGTTTTTT.

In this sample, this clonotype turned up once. This CDR3 reads CASSSRTSGLLNEAFF. The CDR3 DNA follows: TGTGCCAGCAGTTCAAGGACTAGCGGGCTCCTCAATGAAGCTTTCTTT. V gene TRBV7-9 combines with J gene TRBJ1-1, with D unclear. This CDR3 has 16 amino acids. Germline loops: CDR1 SEHNR, CDR2 FQNEAQ (reference sequence). V lost 6 bases, J lost 7 bases, and 24 bases lay in between.

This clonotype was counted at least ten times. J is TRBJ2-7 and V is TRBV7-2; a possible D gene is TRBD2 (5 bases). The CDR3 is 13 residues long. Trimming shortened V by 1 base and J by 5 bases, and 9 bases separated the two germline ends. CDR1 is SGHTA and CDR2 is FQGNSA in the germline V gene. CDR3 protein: CASSLDLGDEQYF. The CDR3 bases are TGTGCCAGCAGCTTAGATCTCGGGGACGAGCAGTACTTC.

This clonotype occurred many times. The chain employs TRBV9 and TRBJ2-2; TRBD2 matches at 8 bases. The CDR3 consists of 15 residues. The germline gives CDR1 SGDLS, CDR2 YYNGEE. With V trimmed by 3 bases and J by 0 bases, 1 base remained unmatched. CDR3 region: CASSERGPNTGELFF. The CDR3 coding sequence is TGTGCCAGCAGCGAGCGGGGGCCGAACACCGGGGAGCTGTTTTTT.

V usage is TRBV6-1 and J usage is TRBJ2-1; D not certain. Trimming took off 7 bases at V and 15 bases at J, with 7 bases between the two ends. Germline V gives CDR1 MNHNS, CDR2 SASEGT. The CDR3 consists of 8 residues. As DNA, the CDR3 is TGTGCCAGCAAAGAACGGTTCTTC. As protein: CASKERFF.

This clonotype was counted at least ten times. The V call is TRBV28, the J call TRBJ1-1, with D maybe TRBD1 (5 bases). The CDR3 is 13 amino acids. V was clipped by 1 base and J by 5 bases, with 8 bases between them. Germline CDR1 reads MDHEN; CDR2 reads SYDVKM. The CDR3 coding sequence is TGTGCCAGCAGTTTATTTCAGGGAACTGAAGCTTTCTTT. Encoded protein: CASSLFQGTEAFF.

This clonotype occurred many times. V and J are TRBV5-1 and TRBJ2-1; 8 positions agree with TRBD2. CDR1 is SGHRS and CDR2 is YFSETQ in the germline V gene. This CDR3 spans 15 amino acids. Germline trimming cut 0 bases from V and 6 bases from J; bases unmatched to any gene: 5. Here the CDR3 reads CASSLVAGGGNEQFF. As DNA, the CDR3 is TGCGCCAGCAGCTTGGTGGCGGGGGGAGGCAATGAGCAGTTCTTC.

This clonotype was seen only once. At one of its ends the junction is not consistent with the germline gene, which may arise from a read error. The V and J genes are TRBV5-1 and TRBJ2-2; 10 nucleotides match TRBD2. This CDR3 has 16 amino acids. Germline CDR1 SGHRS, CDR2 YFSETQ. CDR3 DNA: TGCGCTAGCAGCATAGGAAGCGGGGGGGGCACCGGGGAGCTGTTTTTT. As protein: CASSIGSGGGTGELFF.

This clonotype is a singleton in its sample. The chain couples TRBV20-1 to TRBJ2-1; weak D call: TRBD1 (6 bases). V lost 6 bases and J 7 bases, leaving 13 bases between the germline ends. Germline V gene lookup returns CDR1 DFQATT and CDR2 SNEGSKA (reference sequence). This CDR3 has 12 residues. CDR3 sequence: CSAPDSPNEQFF. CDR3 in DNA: TGCAGTGCCCCGGACAGCCCTAATGAGCAGTTCTTC.

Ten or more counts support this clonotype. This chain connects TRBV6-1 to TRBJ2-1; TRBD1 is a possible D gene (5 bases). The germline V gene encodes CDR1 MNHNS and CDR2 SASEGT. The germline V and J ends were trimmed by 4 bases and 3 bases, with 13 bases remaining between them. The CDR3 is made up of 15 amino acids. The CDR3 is CASSVSQGSYNEQFF. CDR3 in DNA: TGTGCCAGCAGTGTAAGCCAGGGTAGCTACAATGAGCAGTTCTTC.